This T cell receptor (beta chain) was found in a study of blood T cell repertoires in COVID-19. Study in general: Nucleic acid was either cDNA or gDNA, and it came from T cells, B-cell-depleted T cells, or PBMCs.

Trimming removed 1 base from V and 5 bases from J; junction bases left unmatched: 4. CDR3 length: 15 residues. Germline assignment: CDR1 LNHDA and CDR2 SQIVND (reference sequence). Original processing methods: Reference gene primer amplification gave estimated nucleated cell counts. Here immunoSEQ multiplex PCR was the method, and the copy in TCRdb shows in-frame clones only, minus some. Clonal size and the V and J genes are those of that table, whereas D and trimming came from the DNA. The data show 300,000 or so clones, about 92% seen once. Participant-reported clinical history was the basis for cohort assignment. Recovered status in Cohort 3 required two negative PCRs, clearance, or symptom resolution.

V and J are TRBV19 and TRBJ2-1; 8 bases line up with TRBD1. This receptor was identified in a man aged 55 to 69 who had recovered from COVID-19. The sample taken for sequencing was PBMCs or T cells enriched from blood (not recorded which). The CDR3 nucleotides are TGTGCCAGTAGTATAGGGCAGGGGGCGGACAATGAGCAGTTCTTC. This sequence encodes CASSIGQGADNEQFF. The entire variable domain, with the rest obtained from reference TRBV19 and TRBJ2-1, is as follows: DGGITQSPKYLFRKEGQNVTLSCEQNLNHDAMYWYRQDPGQGLRLIYYSQIVNDFQKGDIAEGYSVSREKKESFPLTVTSAQKNPTAFYLCASSIGQGADNEQFFGPGTRLTVL.